This passage covers 20 T cell receptor beta chains from one sample sequenced in a study of T cell responses to AZD1222 COVID-19 vaccine. Here immunoSEQ multiplex PCR was the method, and the copy in TCRdb shows in-frame clones only, minus some. This table has about 160,000 clones, around 90% appearing once. This sample comprised peripheral blood, obtained 28 days after the second AZD1222 dose. All receptors come from an adult who received the AZD1222 COVID-19 vaccine.

The chain employs TRBV5-1 and TRBJ2-2; the D is unclear. Germline V gene data show CDR1 as SGHRS and CDR2 as YFSETQ. CDR3 length: 15 amino acids. V lost 0 bases and J 0 bases, leaving 6 bases between the germline ends. CDR3 sequence reads: CASSLGVANTGELFF. The CDR3, as DNA: TGCGCCAGCAGCTTGGGGGTAGCGAACACCGGGGAGCTGTTTTTT.

The V gene is TRBV21-1, the J gene TRBJ1-2; the D segment call TRBD1 is taken from the table without a DNA check. TRBV21-1 is shown as a pseudogene. This CDR3 region has 15 residues. Here the CDR3 DNA reads TGTGCCAGCAGCAACCTTCGGGACAGGGGGTTTGGCTACACCTTC. This translates into CASSNLRDRGFGYTF.

Only one count was recorded for this clone. The chain employs TRBV11-2 and TRBJ1-1; 8 positions agree with TRBD1. Unmatched junction bases numbered 9, after V lost 5 bases and J lost 7 bases. CDR1 and CDR2 from the germline V gene are SGHAT and FQNNGV. The CDR3 is 14 residues long. The CDR3 coding sequence is TGTGCCAGCAGCCCCCGGACAGGGTGGGGTGAAGCTTTCTTT. The encoded protein is CASSPRTGWGEAFF. Full variable domain (rest looked up from reference TRBV11-2 and TRBJ1-1): EAGVAQSPRYKIIEKRQSVAFWCNPISGHATLYWYQQILGQGPKLLIQFQNNGVVDDSQLPKDRFSAERLKGVDSTLKIQPAKLEDSAVYLCASSPRTGWGEAFFGQGTRLTVV.

The chain is built from TRBV5-4 and TRBJ2-2; 8 bases match TRBD1. From germline, CDR1 is SGHNT and CDR2 YYREEE (reference sequence). V lost 0 bases to trimming and J lost 7 bases; unmatched junction nucleotides: 5. This CDR3 comprises 15 residues. Here the CDR3 reads CASSLDRGVHGELFF. The CDR3 DNA sequence: TGTGCCAGCAGCTTGGACAGGGGGGTACACGGGGAGCTGTTTTTT.

The chain employs TRBV2 and TRBJ1-5; possible D gene TRBD1, 5 bases. Germline V gene data show CDR1 as SNHLY and CDR2 as FYNNEI. With 3 bases removed from V and 0 bases from J, the gap between germline ends came to 15 bases. The CDR3 consists of 17 residues. The CDR3 loop reads CASSEAAGQYSNQPQHF. The CDR3 DNA is TGTGCCAGCAGTGAGGCGGCAGGGCAGTATAGCAATCAGCCCCAGCATTTT.

V usage is TRBV19 and J usage is TRBJ1-1, with D unresolved. Looked up from germline, CDR1 is LNHDA and CDR2 is SQIVND (reference sequence). There are 12 residues in the CDR3. Trimming left V 8 bases short and J 0 bases short, with 7 bases between. The CDR3 region is CASGPLNTEAFF. The CDR3 bases are TGTGCCAGTGGGCCGTTGAACACTGAAGCTTTCTTT.

V usage is TRBV3-1 (or the pseudogene TRBV3-2) and J usage is TRBJ2-5; 7 bases are a match to TRBD2. The CDR3 is 14 residues long. Germline CDR1 is LGHDT and CDR2 is YNNKEL (reference sequence). V gave up 0 bases and J gave up 4 bases; unmatched junction bases: 2. The CDR3 loop is CASSQEGGGETQYF. Here the CDR3 DNA reads TGTGCCAGCAGCCAAGAGGGCGGGGGAGAGACCCAGTACTTC.

The chain uses TRBV7-9 and TRBJ1-1; D uncertain. V was shortened by 1 base and J by 1 base, with 16 bases between the two germline ends. The CDR3 consists of 17 residues. Germline lookup yields CDR1 SEHNR and CDR2 FQNEAQ (reference sequence). CDR3 sequence reads: CASSLVLRIPTNTEAFF. CDR3 coding DNA: TGTGCCAGCAGCTTAGTTCTCCGAATCCCGACGAACACTGAAGCTTTCTTT.

The J gene is TRBJ2-5, the V gene TRBV5-1; 10 bases are shared with TRBD2. V dropped 4 bases and J dropped 2; count of bases not matched to a gene: 8. The CDR3 has 16 amino acids. CDR1 SGHRS and CDR2 YFSETQ come from the germline V gene. The CDR3 loop reads CASSPGLAGAQETQYF. The CDR3 DNA sequence: TGCGCCAGCAGCCCGGGGCTAGCGGGGGCACAAGAGACCCAGTACTTC.

The V call is TRBV11-3, the J call TRBJ1-2, with D unclear. The V and J ends lost 4 bases and 5 bases respectively, with 14 bases between them. The CDR3 is 14 residues long. CDR1 SGHNT and CDR2 YENEEA come from the germline V gene. The CDR3 DNA reads as TGTGCCAGCAGCTCATACAGTAGAGGTTATGGCTACACCTTC. Its translation: CASSSYSRGYGYTF. The variable domain in full, completed from reference TRBV11-3 and TRBJ1-2, reads EAGVVQSPRYKIIEKKQPVAFWCNPISGHNTLYWYLQNLGQGPELLIRYENEEAVDDSQLPKDRFSAERLKGVDSTLKIQPAELGDSAVYLCASSSYSRGYGYTFGSGTRLTVV.

V usage is TRBV5-4 and J usage is TRBJ2-5, with 8 bases fitting TRBD1. CDR3 length: 15 residues. The trim removed 2 bases at V and 5 bases at J, leaving 8 bases unmatched. Looked up from germline, CDR1 is SGHNT and CDR2 is YYREEE (reference sequence). The CDR3 DNA sequence: TGTGCCAGCAGCTTACGGACAGGGTTCCAGGAGACCCAGTACTTC. This sequence encodes CASSLRTGFQETQYF.

The chain combines TRBV28 with TRBJ1-2; 11 bases map to TRBD1. J lost 6 bases, V lost 5 bases, and 5 bases had no gene match. Germline CDR1 reads MDHEN; CDR2 reads SYDVKM. The CDR3 contains 14 residues. DNA for the CDR3: TGTGCCAGCAGTGGACAGGGGGCCCGCCATGGCTACACCTTC. Amino acid sequence: CASSGQGARHGYTF.

The J gene is TRBJ1-2, the V gene TRBV5-4; possible D gene TRBD1, 6 bases. V lost 0 bases and J 3 bases, leaving 15 bases between the germline ends. The CDR3 contains 16 residues. The V gene's germline CDR1 is SGHNT and CDR2 YYREEE (reference sequence). The CDR3 coding sequence is TGTGCCAGCAGCTTGGCGGGGAAGGGGGACGACTATGGCTACACCTTC. Its protein is CASSLAGKGDDYGYTF.

This chain uses TRBV30 with TRBJ2-1; a possible D gene is TRBD2 (6 bases). CDR1 and CDR2 from the germline V gene are GTSNPN and SVGIG (reference sequence). Trimming stripped 2 bases from V and 5 bases from J, with 16 bases between. The CDR3 sequence is 15 residues long. The CDR3 loop reads CAWSYGTGVNNEQFF. Here the CDR3 DNA reads TGTGCCTGGAGTTACGGGACGGGAGTTAACAATGAGCAGTTCTTC.

The rearrangement joins TRBV2 to TRBJ2-7, with D tentatively TRBD1 (6 bases). With 2 bases removed from V and 4 bases from J, the gap between germline ends came to 6 bases. The CDR3 covers 12 residues. Per the germline V gene, CDR1 is SNHLY and CDR2 is FYNNEI. The CDR3 sequence is CASSETGYEQYF. In nucleotides, the CDR3 is TGTGCCAGCAGTGAAACAGGGTACGAGCAGTACTTC.

This clone was seen once. The CDR3 reads CASGLSGGYTF. The CDR3 DNA reads as TGTGCCAGCGGACTTAGTGGTGGCTACACCTTC. The V call is TRBV27, the J call TRBJ1-2; the D is unclear. V lost 8 bases, J lost 7 bases, and 11 bases lay in between. Per germline, CDR1 MNHEY and CDR2 SMNVEV (reference sequence). CDR3 size: 11 residues.

The chain uses TRBV5-5 and TRBJ1-3; 7 bases are a match to TRBD1. This CDR3 region has 17 residues. V gave up 1 base and J gave up 0 bases; unmatched junction bases: 7. In germline, CDR1 is SGHKS, CDR2 YYEKEE (reference sequence). The CDR3 bases are TGTGCCAGCAGCTTGATATCACAGGGGAGCTCTGGAAACACCATATATTTT. It specifies CASSLISQGSSGNTIYF.

The chain links TRBV7-8 to TRBJ1-6; D is ambiguous. The CDR3 is made up of 18 amino acids. Germline V gene sequence: CDR1 SGHVS, CDR2 FQNEAQ. Trimming pared 5 bases from V and 7 bases from J, leaving 24 bases between. DNA for the CDR3: TGTGCCAGCAGCCCAAGAATCAATACCGGGCCCCGCAATTCACCCCTCCACTTT. Residues: CASSPRINTGPRNSPLHF. The full variable domain, rest sourced from reference TRBV7-8 and TRBJ1-6, is GAGVSQSPRYKVAKRGQDVALRCDPISGHVSLFWYQQALGQGPEFLTYFQNEAQLDKSGLPSDRFFAERPEGSVSTLKIQRTQQEDSAVYLCASSPRINTGPRNSPLHFGNGTRLTVT.

The chain has TRBV27 and TRBJ1-4; D perhaps matches TRBD1 (5 bases). This CDR3 contains 13 residues. V was pared by 3 bases and J by 8 bases, with 10 bases between. Per germline, CDR1 MNHEY and CDR2 SMNVEV (reference sequence). The CDR3 sequence is CASSFGGREKLFF. The CDR3 DNA reads as TGTGCCAGCAGTTTTGGGGGTCGGGAAAAACTGTTTTTT.

The V gene is TRBV6-1, the J gene TRBJ1-1; D not resolved. The CDR3 has 11 amino acids. From germline, CDR1 is MNHNS and CDR2 SASEGT. V was cut by 3 bases and J by 8 bases, with 7 bases left in between. Here the CDR3 DNA reads TGTGCCAGCAGTGATTCTCTGGAAGCTTTCTTT. Protein sequence: CASSDSLEAFF.